Listed here are 16 T cell receptor beta chains from one sample, sequenced in a study of T cells after yellow fever vaccination. TCRdb itself ran the 5' RACE reads through MiXCR, one entry per CDR3 protein. The data hold over 300,000 distinct CDR3 sequences, with about 6.6% observed a single time. The material sequenced was PBMCs, taken 45 days after the first yellow fever vaccination. These receptors were taken from a man aged 18 to 29 who received the YFV17D yellow fever vaccine.

The genes are TRBV11-2 and TRBJ1-1, with no clear D. Germline CDR1 is SGHAT and CDR2 is FQNNGV. The CDR3 extends over 12 amino acids. The ends were cut back, 5 bases at V and 5 bases at J, with 9 bases in the middle. The CDR3 nucleotides are TGTGCCAGCAGCAAGCTAGGGACTGAAGCTTTCTTT. It encodes CASSKLGTEAFF.

This clonotype was recorded a few times. This chain links TRBV2 with TRBJ1-5; the D is unclear. The V end was cut by 4 bases, the J end by 5 bases, with 9 bases between. Germline values: CDR1 SNHLY, CDR2 FYNNEI. The CDR3 is made up of 13 amino acids. CDR3: CASSGGGHQPQHF. Here the CDR3 DNA reads TGTGCCAGCAGTGGGGGAGGTCATCAGCCCCAGCATTTT.

The chain recombines TRBV28 with TRBJ2-5, with a possible D match to TRBD1 (6 bases). CDR1 and CDR2 (germline): MDHEN, SYDVKM. The CDR3 runs to 16 residues. The V and J ends lost 6 bases and 5 bases respectively, with 22 bases between them. CDR3 residues: CASRLGLRGTTETQYF. The CDR3 bases are TGTGCCAGCAGGCTGGGCCTCAGGGGAACCACGGAGACCCAGTACTTC.

This clonotype was counted between two and nine times. The chain links TRBV5-1 to TRBJ1-1; D is unresolved. The CDR3 contains 12 residues. Deletions cut 0 bases from V and 7 bases from J, with 7 bases between. The germline V gene encodes CDR1 SGHRS and CDR2 YFSETQ. CDR3 DNA: TGCGCCAGCAGCTTGGGCAGGAGTGAAGCTTTCTTT. Translated: CASSLGRSEAFF. Filled out from reference TRBV5-1 and TRBJ1-1, the complete variable domain reads KAGVTQTPRYLIKTRGQQVTLSCSPISGHRSVSWYQQTPGQGLQFLFEYFSETQRNKGNFPGRFSGRQFSNSRSEMNVSTLELGDSALYLCASSLGRSEAFFGQGTRLTVV.

Only a few counts were recorded for this clonotype. This chain joins TRBV9 and TRBJ1-1; D not certain. CDR3 length: 13 amino acids. V lost 0 bases and J 0 bases, leaving 3 bases between the germline ends. Germline loops: CDR1 SGDLS, CDR2 YYNGEE. The CDR3 reads CASSVEMNTEAFF. The CDR3 coding sequence is TGTGCCAGCAGCGTAGAGATGAACACTGAAGCTTTCTTT. Full variable domain (outside the CDR3, taken from reference TRBV9 and TRBJ1-1): DSGVTQTPKHLITATGQRVTLRCSPRSGDLSVYWYQQSLDQGLQFLIQYYNGEERAKGNILERFSAQQFPDLHSELNLSSLELGDSALYFCASSVEMNTEAFFGQGTRLTVV.

The chain uses TRBV6-5 and TRBJ1-4; D unclear. Trimming removed 2 bases at V and 5 bases at J, with 6 bases between. CDR3 length: 13 amino acids. The germline V gene encodes CDR1 MNHEY and CDR2 SVGAGI. Here the CDR3 DNA reads TGTGCCAGCAGTTACGCAGTAAATGAAAAACTGTTTTTT. This encodes CASSYAVNEKLFF.

The rearrangement uses TRBV5-1 and TRBJ2-1; TRBD2 matches 12 bases. The CDR3 runs to 18 residues. Trimming took 3 bases from V and 6 from J; bases not matched to a gene: 13. CDR1 and CDR2 from the germline V gene are SGHRS and YFSETQ. CDR3 coding DNA: TGCGCCAGCAGCTCGGGGCTAGCGGGGGGGCGGACTATCAATGAGCAGTTCTTC. Translated: CASSSGLAGGRTINEQFF.

In this sample, this clonotype turned up many times. V gene TRBV5-6 combines with J gene TRBJ2-5, with TRBD1 identical over 9 bases. The germline CDR1 and CDR2 sequences are SGHDT and YYEEEE. The CDR3 is made up of 16 amino acids. V lost 3 bases, J lost 5 bases, and 11 bases stayed unmatched. The CDR3 DNA follows: TGTGCCAGCAGCTACCGGACAGGGGCGGAATCGGAGACCCAGTACTTC. Amino acid sequence: CASSYRTGAESETQYF.

J is TRBJ2-3 and V is TRBV6-2 or TRBV6-3; D not certain. This CDR3 contains 16 residues. V shed 5 bases and J shed 5 bases, with 20 bases lying between them. Per germline, CDR1 MNHEY and CDR2 SVGEGT. The CDR3 DNA reads as TGTGCCAGCAGTCCCTCTCGGTCCCGATCCCTAGATACGCAGTATTTT. It is translated as CASSPSRSRSLDTQYF.

This clonotype has ten or more counts. This chain uses TRBV10-2 with TRBJ1-2; D is possibly TRBD1 (6 bases). V lost 5 bases and J lost 6, with 13 bases in between. Germline assignment: CDR1 WSHSY and CDR2 SAAADI. The CDR3 covers 13 residues. The chain's CDR3 is CASSPQGGDGYTF. The CDR3, as DNA: TGCGCCAGCAGTCCACAGGGTGGAGATGGCTACACCTTC.

The chain employs TRBV6-1 and TRBJ2-1; 8 bases line up with TRBD1. With 7 bases clipped from V and 5 bases from J, the junction kept 10 bases outside the gene matches. This CDR3 comprises 15 residues. The germline V gene has CDR1 MNHNS and CDR2 SASEGT. CDR3 sequence: CASTPPGGAHNEQFF. For the CDR3, the DNA is TGTGCCAGCACCCCCCCAGGGGGCGCCCACAATGAGCAGTTCTTC.

This clonotype occurred many times. The rearrangement links TRBV20-1 to TRBJ2-1, with 10 bases aligning to TRBD2. With 6 bases clipped from V and 3 bases from J, the junction kept 2 bases outside the gene matches. The CDR3 contains 13 residues. Germline V CDR1 and CDR2: DFQATT, SNEGSKA (reference sequence). In DNA form, the CDR3 reads TGCAGTGCCGGACTAGCGGACTACAATGAGCAGTTCTTC. Protein: CSAGLADYNEQFF.

In this sample, this clonotype turned up a few times. The chain is built from TRBV12-3 or TRBV12-4 and TRBJ2-5, with D unresolved. This CDR3 has 12 residues. V lost 7 bases to trimming and J lost 4 bases, with 10 bases between them. The CDR3 here is CASKGMGETQYF. In nucleotides, the CDR3 is TGTGCCAGCAAAGGGATGGGAGAGACCCAGTACTTC.

This clonotype was counted a few times. The chain joins TRBV27 to TRBJ2-1; the match to TRBD1 covers 8 bases. The CDR3 consists of 14 residues. Per germline, CDR1 MNHEY and CDR2 SMNVEV (reference sequence). V lost 3 bases, J lost 9 bases, and 7 bases stayed unmatched. CDR3: CASSLTGDRSEQFF. DNA of the CDR3: TGTGCCAGCAGTTTGACAGGGGATAGGAGTGAGCAGTTCTTC.

The rearrangement links TRBV20-1 to TRBJ1-4; tentative D call: TRBD1 (6 bases). Trimming cost V 6 bases and J 4 bases, with 15 bases left between them. CDR1 and CDR2 (germline): DFQATT, SNEGSKA (reference sequence). The CDR3 has 14 amino acids. The CDR3 loop is CSAPWGQFNEKLFF. The CDR3 DNA sequence: TGCAGTGCACCCTGGGGGCAGTTTAATGAAAAACTGTTTTTT.

This clonotype was seen a handful of times. The chain recombines TRBV19 with TRBJ2-3, with D perhaps matching TRBD1 or TRBD2 (5 bases each). Germline V gene lookup returns CDR1 LNHDA and CDR2 SQIVND (reference sequence). The CDR3 runs to 16 residues. Trimming removed 7 bases at V and 0 bases at J, with 17 bases between. The CDR3 spells CASTGTAITSTDTQYF. CDR3 nucleotides: TGTGCCAGTACCGGGACGGCTATCACTAGCACAGATACGCAGTATTTT.